This T cell receptor beta chain was sequenced for a study of CD8 T cells in Susac syndrome. From blood CD8+ and CD4+ T cells, TCR beta sequences were generated. TEMRA cells were enriched by FACS, and CD4+ and CD8+ T cells were negatively isolated. About this clonotype itself: What it recognizes is unknown.

Study results and caveats: As acknowledged by the study, its TCR sequencing and HLA analysis included a relatively small number of individuals.

When the RNA was reverse transcribed, random hexamers were used with an input of about 0.5 to 1 ug. Amplification of TCR beta CDR3 used immunoSEQ multiplex PCR across 54 Vbeta and 13 Jbeta. TCRdb passed the immunoSEQ multiplex PCR reads through MiXCR, listing each CDR3 protein once. The repertoire holds 300,000 or so distinct CDR3 sequences, with about 90% as singletons. V was pared by 8 bases and J by 5 bases, with 13 bases of the junction left unmatched. The CDR3 contains 17 residues. Germline V gene data show CDR1 as SEHNR and CDR2 as FQNEAQ (reference sequence). The specimen was CD4+ T cells from PBMCs. This clonotype was obtained from a human donor with multiple sclerosis. The V and J genes are TRBV7-9 and TRBJ2-1; 12 positions agree with TRBD2. The CDR3 sequence: CASRLAGVGWLDNEQFF. As DNA, the CDR3 is TGTGCCAGCCGACTAGCGGGAGTGGGGTGGTTGGACAATGAGCAGTTCTTC. Full variable domain (rest looked up from reference TRBV7-9 and TRBJ2-1): DTGVSQNPRHKITKRGQNVTFRCDPISEHNRLYWYRQTLGQGPEFLTYFQNEAQLEKSRLLSDRFSAERPKGSFSTLEIQRTEQGDSAMYLCASRLAGVGWLDNEQFFGPGTRLTVL.